This T cell receptor beta chain derives from a study of blood T cell repertoires in COVID-19. CDR3 length equals 15 residues. V lost 0 bases to trimming and J lost 5 bases, with 14 bases between them. Germline assignment: CDR1 SGDLS and CDR2 YYNGEE. Those enrolled in Seattle joined during active infection and were followed longitudinally afterward. Authors' data handling: How many nucleated cells were present was estimated from reference gene primer amplification. The table came from immunoSEQ multiplex PCR; TCRdb's copy has only in-frame clones and leaves some out. Clone size and V and J calls were adopted from that table, with D and trimming inferred from the DNA. The sample holds 150,000 to 180,000 clones, roughly 88% seen once.

The sequence came from a man in his 60s with COVID-19, enrolled during active disease. The specimen sequenced was peripheral blood. The rearrangement links TRBV9 to TRBJ1-1, with a weak D call TRBD1 (5 bases). The CDR3 DNA reads TGTGCCAGCAGCGTAGAACAGGATAAGGGAACTGAAGCTTTCTTT. It is translated as CASSVEQDKGTEAFF.